These 7 T cell receptor beta chains were sequenced from one sample in a study of T-cell memory formation after mild COVID-19. TCRdb recomputed calls from the 5' RACE reads with MiXCR, one row per CDR3 protein. The sample includes 200,000 to 300,000 distinct CDR3 sequences, about 16% of them seen just once. Sample: PBMCs or a T cell subset sorted from them (not recorded which). The receptors were gathered from an adult woman who had mild COVID-19 (a few samples of this study predate the infection). Cell type and time point are not known.

This clonotype appeared many times. The genes are TRBV27 and TRBJ1-1, with D possibly TRBD1 on 6 matching bases. Per the germline V gene, CDR1 is MNHEY and CDR2 is SMNVEV (reference sequence). Between the trimmed V and J ends, which lost 3 bases and 5 bases, there was a span of 13 bases. CDR3 size: 14 residues. The CDR3 sequence is CASSFQGRLTEAFF. CDR3 bases: TGTGCCAGCAGTTTTCAGGGGAGGTTAACTGAAGCTTTCTTT.

This chain connects TRBV5-1 to TRBJ2-7; D is uncertain. The CDR3 sequence is 15 residues long. Germline assignment: CDR1 SGHRS and CDR2 YFSETQ. Trimming took 0 bases from V and 5 from J, leaving 15 bases between them. CDR3 residues: CASSLGPVRLDEQYF. CDR3 nucleotides: TGCGCCAGCAGCTTGGGGCCGGTCCGGCTAGACGAGCAGTACTTC.

This rearrangement joins TRBV29-1 to TRBJ1-6; no clear D gene. V was pared by 7 bases and J by 2 bases, with 18 bases between. CDR3 size: 16 residues. Per germline, CDR1 SQVTM and CDR2 ANQGSEA. The CDR3 region has the DNA TGCAGCGGGACCCCACGAAGGCCTCCCTATAATTCACCCCTCCACTTT. Residues: CSGTPRRPPYNSPLHF. The full variable domain, completed using reference TRBV29-1 and TRBJ1-6, is SAVISQKPSRDICQRGTSLTIQCQVDSQVTMMFWYRQQPGQSLTLIATANQGSEATYESGFVIDKFPISRPNLTFSTLTVSNMSPEDSSIYLCSGTPRRPPYNSPLHFGNGTRLTVT.

The sample holds a few counts of this clonotype. CDR3 sequence: CATRPPGNTGELFF. The DNA for the CDR3 is TGTGCCACCCGCCCCCCAGGGAACACCGGGGAGCTGTTTTTT. The chain joins TRBV15 to TRBJ2-2, with D unresolved. The CDR3 runs to 14 residues. Trimming removed 8 bases from V and 1 base from J, with 11 bases in between. The germline gives CDR1 LNHNV, CDR2 YYDKDF (reference sequence).

The rearrangement joins TRBV24-1 to TRBJ2-3, with D perhaps matching TRBD1 or TRBD2 (5 bases each). This CDR3 contains 15 residues. The germline V gene has CDR1 KGHDR and CDR2 SFDVKD. V dropped 3 bases and J dropped 1 base, with 10 bases sitting between them. This CDR3 reads CATSDGVGGTDTQYF. CDR3 sequence (DNA): TGTGCCACCAGTGATGGAGTGGGGGGCACAGATACGCAGTATTTT.

There are a few counts of this clonotype. The rearrangement links TRBV7-3 to TRBJ2-1; 7 bases align to TRBD2. J lost 2 bases, V lost 1 base, and 5 bases had no gene match. The CDR3 spans 16 residues. Germline V gene sequence: CDR1 SGHTA, CDR2 FQGTGA. This chain's CDR3 is CASSLRGLDAYNEQFF. CDR3 bases: TGTGCCAGCAGCTTAAGAGGACTAGACGCCTACAATGAGCAGTTCTTC. The full variable domain, in which reference TRBV7-3 and TRBJ2-1 provide the parts outside the CDR3, is GAGVSQTPSNKVTEKGKYVELRCDPISGHTALYWYRQSLGQGPEFLIYFQGTGAADDSGLPNDRFFAVRPEGSVSTLKIQRTERGDSAVYLCASSLRGLDAYNEQFFGPGTRLTVL.

The rearrangement joins TRBV2 to TRBJ2-1, with 7 bases aligning to TRBD1. From germline, CDR1 is SNHLY and CDR2 FYNNEI. The J segment lost 10 bases and the V segment lost 2 bases, leaving 5 bases of the junction unmatched. The CDR3 is made up of 13 amino acids. In DNA form, the CDR3 reads TGTGCCAGCAGTGAAAGGGGGCCTCAGGAGCAGTTCTTC. Encoded protein: CASSERGPQEQFF. Full variable domain (missing parts from reference TRBV2 and TRBJ2-1): EPEVTQTPSHQVTQMGQEVILRCVPISNHLYFYWYRQILGQKVEFLVSFYNNEISEKSEIFDDQFSVERPDGSNFTLKIRSTKLEDSAMYFCASSERGPQEQFFGPGTRLTVL.